Reported below is one T cell receptor (beta chain). The antigen is not known. The data stem from a study of shared clonotypes between healthy human individuals. In the authors' workflow: Sequence data from immunoSEQ were junction-only and lacked quality scores; consequently, filtering differed. TCRdb keeps only in-frame clones here, not all; method: immunoSEQ multiplex PCR. The V and J calls and the clone size are those of that table, but D and trimming were determined from the DNA. The table records some 2 million clones, 95% of them present only once. V shed 4 bases and J 2 bases; nucleotides not matched to a gene: 8. Germline V lookup: CDR1 SGHAT, CDR2 FQNNGV. The CDR3 sequence is 15 residues long. The study's findings and limits: The study found about 5.1% of naive CD4 clonotypes shared across a few donors. Naive subsets generally exceeded memory subsets in estimated richness.

The chain uses TRBV11-2 and TRBJ2-7; TRBD1 aligns across 7 bases. Sequenced: naive CD4+ T cells sorted from blood. Subset here: CD45RA+ positively selected. The source of this sequence is a man aged 18-30 years in good health. The CDR3, as DNA: TGTGCCAGCAGCTCCTACAGGGGTCAGGCCTACGAGCAGTACTTC. Translating gives CASSSYRGQAYEQYF. The full variable domain, with the rest looked up from reference TRBV11-2 and TRBJ2-7, is EAGVAQSPRYKIIEKRQSVAFWCNPISGHATLYWYQQILGQGPKLLIQFQNNGVVDDSQLPKDRFSAERLKGVDSTLKIQPAKLEDSAVYLCASSSYRGQAYEQYFGPGTRLTVT.